Listed below are T cell receptor beta chains from one sample, sequenced in a study of cytomegalovirus exposure and HLA in healthy donors. The method was immunoSEQ multiplex PCR; TCRdb's version includes in-frame clones alone and lacks a portion of them. The sample comprises more than 90,000 clones, approximately 93% of which are singletons, and approximately 1% rests with the top ten. The sequenced material came from PBMCs. The source is a woman aged 25 to 39 in good health and CMV-seropositive. CDR3s include the opening cysteine and the closing phenylalanine or tryptophan. The D gene is left open where the match is weak. Clone size, where shown, is once, few, many, or a class for clones that have expanded.

cdr3_length: 17
d_call: TRBD1
v_call: TRBV19
j_call: TRBJ1-1
clone_size: once
cdr3_nt: TGTGCCAGTAGTATCCTTCCGGGACAGGGGGCTCCCACTGAAGCTTTCTTT
cdr3_aa: CASSILPGQGAPTEAFF

cdr3_length: 13
d_call: TRBD2
v_call: TRBV6-6
j_call: TRBJ2-7
clone_size: NA
cdr3_nt: TGTGCCAGTACCAGGACTAGCGGATACGAGCAGTACTTC
cdr3_aa: CASTRTSGYEQYF

cdr3_length: 16
d_call: TRBD1
v_call: TRBV7-9
j_call: TRBJ1-4
clone_size: NA
cdr3_nt: TGTGCCAGCAGCTTACGGGGGACAGGGTTTGGTGAAAAACTGTTTTTT
cdr3_aa: CASSLRGTGFGEKLFF

cdr3_length: 14
d_call: TRBD1
v_call: TRBV6-1
j_call: TRBJ1-1
clone_size: NA
cdr3_nt: TGTGCCAGCACTTCGACAGGGGGCGCATCTGAAGCTTTCTTT
cdr3_aa: CASTSTGGASEAFF

cdr3_length: 16
d_call: TRBD2
v_call: TRBV4-3
j_call: TRBJ2-1
clone_size: NA
cdr3_nt: TGCGCCAGCAGTCACTCCGTGGGGGGGTCCTACAATGAGCAGTTCTTC
cdr3_aa: CASSHSVGGSYNEQFF

cdr3_length: 14
d_call: NA
v_call: TRBV5-1
j_call: TRBJ1-2
clone_size: NA
cdr3_nt: TGCGCCAGCAGCAACAGACAGGACGGCTATGGCTACACCTTC
cdr3_aa: CASSNRQDGYGYTF

cdr3_length: 13
d_call: NA
v_call: TRBV29-1
j_call: TRBJ2-7
clone_size: NA
cdr3_nt: TGCAGCGTTGGGGGCGGGACCTCCTACGAGCAGTACTTC
cdr3_aa: CSVGGGTSYEQYF

cdr3_length: 14
d_call: NA
v_call: TRBV6-1
j_call: TRBJ1-1
clone_size: NA
cdr3_nt: TGTGCCAGCAGTGAAGGGACAAGCAACACTGAAGCTTTCTTT
cdr3_aa: CASSEGTSNTEAFF

cdr3_length: 16
d_call: NA
v_call: TRBV7-2
j_call: TRBJ2-1
clone_size: NA
cdr3_nt: TGTGCCAGCAGCCACCGACGGGAGTCAACCTACAATGAGCAGTTCTTC
cdr3_aa: CASSHRRESTYNEQFF

cdr3_length: 17
d_call: NA
v_call: TRBV7-2
j_call: TRBJ2-2
clone_size: few
cdr3_nt: TGTGCCAGCAGCCGCAACCGTCTTTTCCGCGACACCGGGGAGCTGTTTTTT
cdr3_aa: CASSRNRLFRDTGELFF

cdr3_length: 11
d_call: NA
v_call: TRBV2
j_call: TRBJ2-7
clone_size: NA
cdr3_nt: TGTGCCAGCAGTTCTACCTACGAGCAGTACTTC
cdr3_aa: CASSSTYEQYF

cdr3_length: 16
d_call: TRBD2
v_call: TRBV7-9
j_call: TRBJ2-7
clone_size: once
cdr3_nt: TGTGCCAGCAGCATGACCGGGACTAGCTTAATCCACGAGCAGTACTTC
cdr3_aa: CASSMTGTSLIHEQYF

cdr3_length: 14
d_call: NA
v_call: TRBV5-8
j_call: TRBJ2-2
clone_size: NA
cdr3_nt: TGTGCCAGCGCGTTTTCGAGGGTTGGCGGGGAGCTGTTTTTT
cdr3_aa: CASAFSRVGGELFF

cdr3_length: 15
d_call: TRBD2
v_call: TRBV28
j_call: TRBJ2-1
clone_size: NA
cdr3_nt: TGTGCCAGCAGCCTCCTAGCGGGAGTCGACAATGAGCAGTTCTTC
cdr3_aa: CASSLLAGVDNEQFF

cdr3_length: 14
d_call: TRBD2
v_call: TRBV6-1
j_call: TRBJ2-5
clone_size: NA
cdr3_nt: TGTGCCAGCAGTGCAAGGACTAGCGTAGAGACCCAGTACTTC
cdr3_aa: CASSARTSVETQYF

cdr3_length: 14
d_call: TRBD2
v_call: TRBV30
j_call: TRBJ2-1
clone_size: NA
cdr3_nt: TGTGCCGTCAAAAGCGGGAAGAGTTACAATGAGCAGTTCTTC
cdr3_aa: CAVKSGKSYNEQFF

cdr3_length: 14
d_call: NA
v_call: TRBV19
j_call: TRBJ1-1
clone_size: NA
cdr3_nt: TGTGCCAGTAGTATTCGGGGGGCCGACACTGAAGCTTTCTTT
cdr3_aa: CASSIRGADTEAFF

cdr3_length: 16
d_call: TRBD1
v_call: TRBV30
j_call: TRBJ1-3
clone_size: NA
cdr3_nt: TGTGCCTGGAGGGAGACAGGGCCCTACTCTGGAAACACCATATATTTT
cdr3_aa: CAWRETGPYSGNTIYF

cdr3_length: 14
d_call: NA
v_call: TRBV5-6
j_call: TRBJ2-3
clone_size: NA
cdr3_nt: TGTGCCAGCAGCTCAGGAGGGCCCACAGATACGCAGTATTTT
cdr3_aa: CASSSGGPTDTQYF

cdr3_length: 16
d_call: NA
v_call: TRBV10-3
j_call: TRBJ1-3
clone_size: NA
cdr3_nt: TGTGCCATCAGTGACCCTGTGGGGGGGATCGGAAACACCATATATTTT
cdr3_aa: CAISDPVGGIGNTIYF

cdr3_length: 15
d_call: TRBD2
v_call: TRBV4-2
j_call: TRBJ2-1
clone_size: NA
cdr3_nt: TGTGCCAGCAGCCTAACTAGCGGGACCTACAATGAGCAGTTCTTC
cdr3_aa: CASSLTSGTYNEQFF

cdr3_length: 12
d_call: TRBD1
v_call: TRBV30
j_call: TRBJ1-2
clone_size: NA
cdr3_nt: TGTGCCTGCACAGGGGGCAGAGAGGGCTACACCTTC
cdr3_aa: CACTGGREGYTF

cdr3_length: 16
d_call: TRBD2
v_call: TRBV6-6
j_call: TRBJ2-3
clone_size: NA
cdr3_nt: TGTGCCAGCAGTTACCGGACTAGCAGTACCGCAGATACGCAGTATTTT
cdr3_aa: CASSYRTSSTADTQYF

cdr3_length: 17
d_call: TRBD2
v_call: TRBV19
j_call: TRBJ2-7
clone_size: NA
cdr3_nt: TGTGCCAGTAGTATCAAGGGACTAGCGACTTCCCAACAAGAGCAGTACTTC
cdr3_aa: CASSIKGLATSQQEQYF

cdr3_length: 15
d_call: TRBD1
v_call: TRBV7-9
j_call: TRBJ2-1
clone_size: NA
cdr3_nt: TGTGCCAGCAGCTCCCGGACAGGGGGATGGAATGAGCAGTTCTTC
cdr3_aa: CASSSRTGGWNEQFF

cdr3_length: 13
d_call: TRBD1
v_call: TRBV19
j_call: TRBJ2-1
clone_size: NA
cdr3_nt: TGTGCCAGTAGTATTGACAGGGTCAATGAGCAGTTCTTC
cdr3_aa: CASSIDRVNEQFF

cdr3_length: 14
d_call: NA
v_call: TRBV7-3
j_call: TRBJ2-1
clone_size: NA
cdr3_nt: TGTGCCAGCAGCTTAACCGGGAGTTACAATGAGCAGTTCTTC
cdr3_aa: CASSLTGSYNEQFF

cdr3_length: 14
d_call: NA
v_call: TRBV9
j_call: TRBJ2-3
clone_size: NA
cdr3_nt: TGTGCCAGCAGCCCCAGGGCTAGCACAGATACGCAGTATTTT
cdr3_aa: CASSPRASTDTQYF

cdr3_length: 14
d_call: NA
v_call: TRBV9
j_call: TRBJ2-1
clone_size: NA
cdr3_nt: TGTGCCAGCAGCGTTCGGGATTCACGGAATGAGCAGTTCTTC
cdr3_aa: CASSVRDSRNEQFF

cdr3_length: 14
d_call: TRBD1
v_call: TRBV27
j_call: TRBJ2-7
clone_size: NA
cdr3_nt: TGTGCCAGCAGGCCGGGACAGGGGATCTACGAGCAGTACTTC
cdr3_aa: CASRPGQGIYEQYF

cdr3_length: 15
d_call: NA
v_call: TRBV27
j_call: TRBJ2-1
clone_size: NA
cdr3_nt: TGTGCCAGCAGTCTAGGGACACAGGGTTACAATGAGCAGTTCTTC
cdr3_aa: CASSLGTQGYNEQFF

cdr3_length: 14
d_call: TRBD1
v_call: TRBV30
j_call: TRBJ1-5
clone_size: NA
cdr3_nt: TGTGCCTGGAGTGTTGACAGGGAGGTACAGCCCCAGCATTTT
cdr3_aa: CAWSVDREVQPQHF

cdr3_length: 13
d_call: NA
v_call: TRBV15
j_call: TRBJ1-2
clone_size: NA
cdr3_nt: TGTGCCACCAGCAGAGCACAGGCTCTTGGCTACACCTTC
cdr3_aa: CATSRAQALGYTF

cdr3_length: 14
d_call: NA
v_call: TRBV28
j_call: TRBJ2-7
clone_size: NA
cdr3_nt: TGTGCCAGCAGTTTTACTAGCAGACGCTACGAGCAGTACTTC
cdr3_aa: CASSFTSRRYEQYF

cdr3_length: 14
d_call: NA
v_call: TRBV5-5
j_call: TRBJ2-7
clone_size: NA
cdr3_nt: TGTGCCAGCAGCCGAACAGGGGGGGGCTACGAGCAGTACTTC
cdr3_aa: CASSRTGGGYEQYF

cdr3_length: 16
d_call: NA
v_call: TRBV18
j_call: TRBJ2-3
clone_size: NA
cdr3_nt: TGTGCCAGCTCACAACCTCGGGGAGCTATCACAGATACGCAGTATTTT
cdr3_aa: CASSQPRGAITDTQYF

cdr3_length: 15
d_call: TRBD2
v_call: TRBV5-1
j_call: TRBJ2-3
clone_size: NA
cdr3_nt: TGCGCCAGCAGCGTAGCGGGAGTAGTAGCAGATACGCAGTATTTT
cdr3_aa: CASSVAGVVADTQYF

cdr3_length: 13
d_call: NA
v_call: TRBV15
j_call: TRBJ2-7
clone_size: NA
cdr3_nt: TGTGCCACCAGCAGAGGACAGCCCTACGAGCAGTACTTC
cdr3_aa: CATSRGQPYEQYF

cdr3_length: 16
d_call: TRBD2
v_call: TRBV7-6
j_call: TRBJ2-2
clone_size: NA
cdr3_nt: TGTGCCAGCAGCGAGTCCCTAGCGGGTCCTACCGGGGAGCTGTTTTTT
cdr3_aa: CASSESLAGPTGELFF

cdr3_length: 17
d_call: TRBD1
v_call: TRBV28
j_call: TRBJ2-5
clone_size: NA
cdr3_nt: TGTGCCAGCAGCTCCGGGACAGGGGGCGACCTGGGAGAGACCCAGTACTTC
cdr3_aa: CASSSGTGGDLGETQYF

cdr3_length: 12
d_call: NA
v_call: TRBV7-2
j_call: TRBJ1-2
clone_size: NA
cdr3_nt: TGTGCCAGCAGCTCCTCCAACTATGGCTACACCTTC
cdr3_aa: CASSSSNYGYTF